This TCR beta chain was captured by sequencing in a study of early T cells in non-severe SARS-CoV-2 infection. After removal of 4 bases from V and 7 bases from J, the junction contained 8 bases not matched to a gene. The V gene's germline CDR1 is ENHRY and CDR2 SYGVKD. The CDR3 length is 14 residues. TCRdb reanalysed the 5' RACE reads using MiXCR and keeps one entry per CDR3 protein. The sample lists 60,000 to 90,000 distinct CDR3 sequences, roughly 9.4% occurring once. This clonotype was observed at least ten times. Its antigen is currently unknown. General study points: Lookups in VDJdb leaned toward anti-spike CD8 responses and missed private and CD4 specificities.

The source material was whole blood. The sequence was obtained from an adult who was a healthcare worker with PCR-confirmed SARS-CoV-2 infection or an uninfected control (not recorded which). The V gene is TRBV10-3, the J gene TRBJ2-7, with TRBD2 matching over 9 bases. CDR3 nucleotide sequence: TGTGCCATCAGTGTACGGCGGGAGGGCCGAGAGCAGTACTTC. It is translated as CAISVRREGREQYF.